This T cell receptor beta chain was recorded in a study of T cell responses to AZD1222 COVID-19 vaccine. General study results and limits: Unmutated regions of variants are reportedly targeted by nearly half of spike-specific TCRs. Among AZD1222 vaccinees, only six or seven were seropositive at baseline. Regions 160-218 and 743-854 held dominance among vaccine-associated CD4 TCRs, which spanned spike. White British people made up most donors, females outnumbered males, and clonal diversity was possibly underestimated.

As to this clone: No antigen is known for it.

Clones were read by immunoSEQ multiplex PCR, and TCRdb kept only the in-frame ones, dropping some. The table lists about 140,000 clones, with 2.2% in the top ten. V dropped 5 bases and J dropped 0 bases, with 14 bases sitting between them. The CDR3 runs 16 residues. Per the germline V gene, CDR1 is LNHDA and CDR2 is SQIVND (reference sequence). Sequencing used peripheral blood. This sequence originates from an adult in good health. This chain connects TRBV19 to TRBJ1-3; D gene uncertain. The CDR3 bases are TGTGCCAGTAGTTCCCCCACAGTCTACTCTGGAAACACCATATATTTT. This encodes CASSSPTVYSGNTIYF.